A selection of T cell receptor beta chains follows, all from one sample in a study of shared clonotypes between healthy human individuals. Sequencing was performed with immunoSEQ multiplex PCR; in TCRdb, only in-frame clones are kept and a portion is missing. The data contain 1,500,000 or so clones, about 98.5% of them seen just once; the ten biggest clones take up roughly 0.36%. Sequences were obtained from naive CD4+ T cells sorted from blood. The receptors derive from a young man in good health. The CDR3 runs from the conserved cysteine through the conserved F or W. Fields, in order: J gene, clone size, V gene, D gene, CDR3 DNA, CDR3 protein. D genes are given only for firm matches. Clone size, where shown, is once, few, many, or a class for clones that have expanded.

j_gene: TRBJ1-4; abundance: .; v_gene: TRBV2; d_gene: TRBD1; CDR3nt: TGTGCCAGCAGTGAGAATCTTCCCGGGACAGGGAACGAAAAACTGTTTTTT; CDR3aa: CASSENLPGTGNEKLFF
j_gene: TRBJ2-1; abundance: .; v_gene: TRBV5-1; d_gene: TRBD2; CDR3nt: TGCGCCAGCAGCTACGGACTAGGATCTTACAATGAGCAGTTCTTC; CDR3aa: CASSYGLGSYNEQFF
j_gene: TRBJ1-2; abundance: .; v_gene: TRBV29-1; d_gene: .; CDR3nt: TGCAGCGTTGTCCTCGGAGAATGGGGGGACTATGGCTACACCTTC; CDR3aa: CSVVLGEWGDYGYTF
j_gene: TRBJ2-1; abundance: .; v_gene: TRBV27; d_gene: .; CDR3nt: TGTGCCAGCACCGGACATTCCTACAATGAGCAGTTCTTC; CDR3aa: CASTGHSYNEQFF
j_gene: TRBJ2-1; abundance: .; v_gene: TRBV10-3; d_gene: .; CDR3nt: TGTGCCATCAGTGAGTTGGCCTCCAATGAGCAGTTCTTC; CDR3aa: CAISELASNEQFF
j_gene: TRBJ1-2; abundance: .; v_gene: TRBV5-6; d_gene: .; CDR3nt: TGTGCCAGCAGCTTGCCCGACGTTTGGGATGGCTACACCTTC; CDR3aa: CASSLPDVWDGYTF
j_gene: TRBJ1-2; abundance: .; v_gene: TRBV11-2; d_gene: .; CDR3nt: TGTGCCAGCAGCTTCACAGGGAGTGGCTACACCTTC; CDR3aa: CASSFTGSGYTF
j_gene: TRBJ1-2; abundance: once; v_gene: TRBV15; d_gene: .; CDR3nt: TGTGCCACCAGCAGAGACCCATTTGGGGGGTCTGATGGCTACACCTTC; CDR3aa: CATSRDPFGGSDGYTF
j_gene: TRBJ2-7; abundance: .; v_gene: TRBV29-1; d_gene: TRBD1; CDR3nt: TGCAGCGTGGGACAGGGCCCGGGCTCCTACGAGCAGTACTTC; CDR3aa: CSVGQGPGSYEQYF
j_gene: TRBJ2-4; abundance: .; v_gene: TRBV15; d_gene: .; CDR3nt: TGTGCCACCAGCGGGATCCTGCCAGGGATAGCCAAAAACATTCAGTACTTC; CDR3aa: CATSGILPGIAKNIQYF
j_gene: TRBJ1-2; abundance: once; v_gene: TRBV18; d_gene: .; CDR3nt: TGTGCCAGTTCTGAGCGGGGTTATGGCTACACCTTC; CDR3aa: CASSERGYGYTF
j_gene: TRBJ2-4; abundance: .; v_gene: TRBV19; d_gene: .; CDR3nt: TGTGCCAGTAGTTCTGGGGCCAAAAACATTCAGTACTTC; CDR3aa: CASSSGAKNIQYF
j_gene: TRBJ2-2; abundance: .; v_gene: TRBV9; d_gene: .; CDR3nt: TGTGCCAGCAGCGTTCAGGGTAGGGACACCGGGGAGCTGTTTTTT; CDR3aa: CASSVQGRDTGELFF
j_gene: TRBJ2-3; abundance: .; v_gene: TRBV18; d_gene: TRBD2; CDR3nt: TGTGCCGGCTCTAAGCGGGGAGGAGGCGGCACAGATACGCAGTATTTT; CDR3aa: CAGSKRGGGGTDTQYF
j_gene: TRBJ2-1; abundance: once; v_gene: TRBV28; d_gene: TRBD1; CDR3nt: TGTGCCAGCAGTTCACGACAGGGAGCCTACAATGAGCAGTTCTTC; CDR3aa: CASSSRQGAYNEQFF
j_gene: TRBJ2-1; abundance: once; v_gene: TRBV6-5; d_gene: .; CDR3nt: TGTGCCAGCAGTTATGTCGTGTTTGGCCAAGACAATGAGCAGTTCTTC; CDR3aa: CASSYVVFGQDNEQFF
j_gene: TRBJ2-7; abundance: .; v_gene: TRBV18; d_gene: TRBD2; CDR3nt: TGTGCCAGCTCACCGGGGACTAGCGGGACCAACGAGCAGTACTTC; CDR3aa: CASSPGTSGTNEQYF
j_gene: TRBJ1-5; abundance: .; v_gene: TRBV5-4; d_gene: .; CDR3nt: TGTGCCAGCAGCTTGGGGGGTAGCAATCAGCCCCAGCATTTT; CDR3aa: CASSLGGSNQPQHF
j_gene: TRBJ2-3; abundance: .; v_gene: TRBV7-9; d_gene: .; CDR3nt: TGTGCCAGCAGCTTAGTCAGGGCGTTCACAGATACGCAGTATTTT; CDR3aa: CASSLVRAFTDTQYF
j_gene: TRBJ1-5; abundance: .; v_gene: TRBV2; d_gene: .; CDR3nt: TGTGCCAGCAGTCAAACAGGGTTGCGCCAGCCCCAGCATTTT; CDR3aa: CASSQTGLRQPQHF
j_gene: TRBJ2-7; abundance: .; v_gene: TRBV7-9; d_gene: TRBD2; CDR3nt: TGTGCCAGCAGCCGCGGGGAGGGTACGGGTGAGCAGTACTTC; CDR3aa: CASSRGEGTGEQYF
j_gene: TRBJ2-7; abundance: .; v_gene: TRBV10-1; d_gene: TRBD1; CDR3nt: TGCGCCAGCGACAGGGGTGAGCAGTACTTC; CDR3aa: CASDRGEQYF